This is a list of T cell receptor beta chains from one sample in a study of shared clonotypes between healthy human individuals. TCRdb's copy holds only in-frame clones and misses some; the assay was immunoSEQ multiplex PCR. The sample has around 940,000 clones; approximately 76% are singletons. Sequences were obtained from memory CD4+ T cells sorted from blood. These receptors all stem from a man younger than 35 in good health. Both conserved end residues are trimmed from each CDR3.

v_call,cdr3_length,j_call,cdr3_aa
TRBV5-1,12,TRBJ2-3,ASSIAPVPDTQY
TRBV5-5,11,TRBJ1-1,ASSLQGATEAF
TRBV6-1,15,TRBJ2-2,ASSEVVGGGNTGELF
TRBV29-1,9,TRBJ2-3,SVPTGTGSN
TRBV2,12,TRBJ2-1,ATGRGGSYNEQF
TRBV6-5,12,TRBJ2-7,ASSTQTGAGEQY
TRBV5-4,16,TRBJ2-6,ASAHRGGSFSGANVLT
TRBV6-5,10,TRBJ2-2,ASSPFSGELF
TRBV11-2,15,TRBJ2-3,ASSLGYSGQGTDTQY
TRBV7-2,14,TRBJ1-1,ASSLSGQIMNTEAF
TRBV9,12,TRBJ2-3,ASSVGTGKDTQY
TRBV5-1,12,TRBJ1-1,ASSLGGAGTEAF
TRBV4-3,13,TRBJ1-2,ASSHLDRDFYGYT
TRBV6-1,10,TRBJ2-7,ASSLDRSGQY
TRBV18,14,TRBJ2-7,ASSPFAQVGGSEQY
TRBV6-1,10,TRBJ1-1,ASSFRGREAF
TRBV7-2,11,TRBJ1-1,ASSLSQIAEAF
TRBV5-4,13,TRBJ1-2,ASSLVGQGIYGYT
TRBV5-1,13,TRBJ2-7,ASSGAGQGTYEQY
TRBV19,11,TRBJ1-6,ASRSHRDSPLH
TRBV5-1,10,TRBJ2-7,ASRGQGAEQY
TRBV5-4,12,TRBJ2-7,ASSFGGSSYEQY
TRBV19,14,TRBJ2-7,ASSPQGAGLKVEQY
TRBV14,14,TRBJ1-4,ASSLGYAAPNEKLF
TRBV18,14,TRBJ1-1,ASSPLPGGGNTEAF
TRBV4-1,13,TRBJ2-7,ASSHLTGGRYEQY
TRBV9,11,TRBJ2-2,ASSLRVTGELF
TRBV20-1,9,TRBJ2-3,SANSGDTQY
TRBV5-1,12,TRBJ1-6,ASSLAGNQAPLH
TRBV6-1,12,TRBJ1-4,ASRSGTANEKLF
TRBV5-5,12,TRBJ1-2,ASSLGGGPYGYT
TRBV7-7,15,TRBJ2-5,ASSLGAGTGGHETQY
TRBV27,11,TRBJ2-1,ASSSGQVNEQF
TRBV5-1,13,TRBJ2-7,ASSGDVGGTYEQY
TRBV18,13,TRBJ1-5,ASSQQQGSNQPQH
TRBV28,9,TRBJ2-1,ASTDSNEQF
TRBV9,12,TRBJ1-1,ASSSNTGGTEAF
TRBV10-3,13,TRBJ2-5,AISELRQGMETQY
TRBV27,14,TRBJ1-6,ASSLTTGGGNSPLH
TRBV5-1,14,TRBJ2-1,ASSLVAGFGYNEQF
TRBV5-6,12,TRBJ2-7,ASNLNPTTYEQY
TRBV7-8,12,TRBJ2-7,ASSLAEGSYEQY
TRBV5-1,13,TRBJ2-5,ASKDGGNYQETQY
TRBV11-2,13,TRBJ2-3,ASSLGGAYTDTQY